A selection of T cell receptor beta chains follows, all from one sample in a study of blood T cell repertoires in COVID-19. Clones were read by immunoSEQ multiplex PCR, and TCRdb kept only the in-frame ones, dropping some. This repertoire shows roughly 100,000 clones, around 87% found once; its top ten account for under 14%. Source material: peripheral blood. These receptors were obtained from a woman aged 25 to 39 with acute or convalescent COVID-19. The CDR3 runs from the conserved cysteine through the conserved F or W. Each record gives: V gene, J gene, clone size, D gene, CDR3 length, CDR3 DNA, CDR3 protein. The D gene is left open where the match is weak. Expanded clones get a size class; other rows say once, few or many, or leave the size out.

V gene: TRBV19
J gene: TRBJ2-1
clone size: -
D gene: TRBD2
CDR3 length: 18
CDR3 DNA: TGTGCCAGTAGTATAGGGCTAGCGGGGGAGAGCTCCTACAATGAGCAGTTCTTC
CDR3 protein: CASSIGLAGESSYNEQFF

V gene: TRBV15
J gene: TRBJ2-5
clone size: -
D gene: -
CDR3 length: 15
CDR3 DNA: TGTGCCACCAGCAGATCCCCGGACATTGGGGAGACCCAGTACTTC
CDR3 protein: CATSRSPDIGETQYF

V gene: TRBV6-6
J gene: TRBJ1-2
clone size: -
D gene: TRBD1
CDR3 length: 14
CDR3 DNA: TGTGCCAGCAGTTCGGGACAGCGGTTCTATGGCTACACCTTC
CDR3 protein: CASSSGQRFYGYTF

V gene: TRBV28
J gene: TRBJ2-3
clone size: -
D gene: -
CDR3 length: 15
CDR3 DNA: TGTGCCAGCAGCACTGCGGGGGCTAGCACAGATACGCAGTATTTT
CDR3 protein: CASSTAGASTDTQYF

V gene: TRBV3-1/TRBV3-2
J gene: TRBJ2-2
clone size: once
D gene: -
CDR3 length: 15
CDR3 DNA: TGTGCCAGCAGCCAAGAGGTGGTCAGAACCGGGGAGCTGTTTTTT
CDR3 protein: CASSQEVVRTGELFF

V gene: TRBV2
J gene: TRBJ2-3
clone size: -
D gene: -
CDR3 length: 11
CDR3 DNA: TGTGCCAGCAGAACAGGGTATACGCAGTATTTT
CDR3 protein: CASRTGYTQYF

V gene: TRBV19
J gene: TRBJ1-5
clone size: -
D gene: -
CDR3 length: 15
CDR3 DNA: TGTGCCAGTAGTGGAGTGGGAGGGACGAGTCAGCCCCAGCATTTT
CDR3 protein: CASSGVGGTSQPQHF

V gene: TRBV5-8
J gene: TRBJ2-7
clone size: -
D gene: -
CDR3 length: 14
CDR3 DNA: TGTGCCAGCAGCTTGGGTGGACAGACCTACGAGCAGTACTTC
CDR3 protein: CASSLGGQTYEQYF

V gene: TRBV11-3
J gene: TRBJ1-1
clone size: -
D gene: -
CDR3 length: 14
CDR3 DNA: TGTGCCAGCAGCTTAGATCAGGGGAACACTGAAGCTTTCTTT
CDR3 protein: CASSLDQGNTEAFF

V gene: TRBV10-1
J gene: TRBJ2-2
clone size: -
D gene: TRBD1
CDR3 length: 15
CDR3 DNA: TGCGCCAGCAGAGATGGACAGGGGGACACCGGGGAGCTGTTTTTT
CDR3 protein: CASRDGQGDTGELFF

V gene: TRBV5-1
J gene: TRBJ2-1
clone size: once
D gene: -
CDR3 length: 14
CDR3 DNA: TGCGCCAGCAGCACCCACTCATTGAACAATGAGCAGTTCTTC
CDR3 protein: CASSTHSLNNEQFF

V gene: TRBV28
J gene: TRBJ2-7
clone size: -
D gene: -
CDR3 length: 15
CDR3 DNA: TGTGCCAGCACTGCGACGGCGGGGCCTCCCTACGAGCAGTACTTC
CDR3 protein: CASTATAGPPYEQYF

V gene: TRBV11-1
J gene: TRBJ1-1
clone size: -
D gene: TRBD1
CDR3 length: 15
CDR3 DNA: TGTGCCAGCAGCGAACCAGGGGGCGCACGGACTGAAGCTTTCTTT
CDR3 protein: CASSEPGGARTEAFF

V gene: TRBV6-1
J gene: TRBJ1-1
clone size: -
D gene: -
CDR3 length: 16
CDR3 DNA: TGTGCCAGCAGTGAGGTAGGGACATACTTGAACACTGAAGCTTTCTTT
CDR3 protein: CASSEVGTYLNTEAFF

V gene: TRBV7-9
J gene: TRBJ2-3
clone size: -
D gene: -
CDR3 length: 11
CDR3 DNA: TGTGCCAGCAGGCAGGGAGATACGCAGTATTTT
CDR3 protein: CASRQGDTQYF

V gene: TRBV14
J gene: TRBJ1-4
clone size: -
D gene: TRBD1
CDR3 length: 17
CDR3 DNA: TGTGCCAGCAGCCAAGTCGGACAGGGGATGGCTAATGAAAAACTGTTTTTT
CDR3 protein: CASSQVGQGMANEKLFF

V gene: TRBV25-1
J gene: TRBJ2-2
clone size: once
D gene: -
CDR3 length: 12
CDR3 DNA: TGTGCCAGCCAAACGAACACCGGGGAGCTGTTTTTT
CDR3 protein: CASQTNTGELFF

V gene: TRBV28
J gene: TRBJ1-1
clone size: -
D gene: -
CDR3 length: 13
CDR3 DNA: TGTGCCAGCAGCAGGCCGATGAACACTGAAGCTTTCTTT
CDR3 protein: CASSRPMNTEAFF

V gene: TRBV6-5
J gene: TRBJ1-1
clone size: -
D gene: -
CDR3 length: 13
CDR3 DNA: TGTGCCAGCTTGGCATTTCCGAACACTGAAGCTTTCTTT
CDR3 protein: CASLAFPNTEAFF

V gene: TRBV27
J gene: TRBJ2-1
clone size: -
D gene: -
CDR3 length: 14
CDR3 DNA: TGTGCCAGCAGTTTAGGCGCGGGGAGCAATGAGCAGTTCTTC
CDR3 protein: CASSLGAGSNEQFF

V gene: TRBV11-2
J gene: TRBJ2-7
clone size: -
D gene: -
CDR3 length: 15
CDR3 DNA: TGTGCCAGCAGCTTAACCGTCGGGGTCTCCTACGAGCAGTACTTC
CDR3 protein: CASSLTVGVSYEQYF

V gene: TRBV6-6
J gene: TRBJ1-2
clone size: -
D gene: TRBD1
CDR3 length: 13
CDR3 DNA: TGTGCCAGCAGACCAGGGGGCGACTATGGCTACACCTTC
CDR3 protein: CASRPGGDYGYTF

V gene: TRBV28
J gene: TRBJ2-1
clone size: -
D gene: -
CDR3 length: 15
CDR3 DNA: TGTGCCAGCAGTCGCACAGGGAGCTCCTACAATGAGCAGTTCTTC
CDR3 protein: CASSRTGSSYNEQFF

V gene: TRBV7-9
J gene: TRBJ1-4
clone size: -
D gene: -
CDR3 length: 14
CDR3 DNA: TGTGCCAGCAGCTTAAGGGGAACTAATGAAAAACTGTTTTTT
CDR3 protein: CASSLRGTNEKLFF

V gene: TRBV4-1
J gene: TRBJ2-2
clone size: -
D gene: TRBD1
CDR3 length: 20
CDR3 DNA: TGCGCCAGCAGCCAAGTCCCTCCGAGACAGGGGGTGAAGAACACCGGGGAGCTGTTTTTT
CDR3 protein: CASSQVPPRQGVKNTGELFF

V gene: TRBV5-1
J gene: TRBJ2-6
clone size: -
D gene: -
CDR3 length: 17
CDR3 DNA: TGCGCCAGCAGCTTGGGGAGCCCCGTCTCTGGGGCCAACGTCCTGACTTTC
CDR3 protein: CASSLGSPVSGANVLTF

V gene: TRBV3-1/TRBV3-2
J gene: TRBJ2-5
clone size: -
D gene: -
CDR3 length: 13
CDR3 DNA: TGTGCCAGCAGCCAAGACCTCCTAGGGACCCAGTACTTC
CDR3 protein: CASSQDLLGTQYF

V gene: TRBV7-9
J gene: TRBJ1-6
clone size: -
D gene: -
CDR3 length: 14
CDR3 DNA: TGTGCCAGCAGCTTAGAACAGATAAATTCACCCCTCCACTTT
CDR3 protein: CASSLEQINSPLHF

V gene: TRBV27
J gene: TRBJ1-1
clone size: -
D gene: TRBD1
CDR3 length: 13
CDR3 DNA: TGTGCCAGCAGTGACAGGGAGAACACTGAAGCTTTCTTT
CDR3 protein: CASSDRENTEAFF

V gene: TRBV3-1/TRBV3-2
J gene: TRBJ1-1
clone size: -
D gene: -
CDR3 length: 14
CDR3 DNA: TGTGCCAGCAGCCAATATAGTCGAAACACTGAAGCTTTCTTT
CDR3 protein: CASSQYSRNTEAFF

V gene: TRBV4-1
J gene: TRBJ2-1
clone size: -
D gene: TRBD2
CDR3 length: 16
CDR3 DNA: TGCGCCAGCAGCCATATAACTAGCGGGGGCCTTAATGAGCAGTTCTTC
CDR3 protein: CASSHITSGGLNEQFF

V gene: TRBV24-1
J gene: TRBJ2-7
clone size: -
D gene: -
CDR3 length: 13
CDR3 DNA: TGTGCCACCAATGAAAGGAGCTCCTACGAGCAGTACTTC
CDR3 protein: CATNERSSYEQYF

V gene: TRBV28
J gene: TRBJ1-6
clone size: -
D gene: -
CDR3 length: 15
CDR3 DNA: TGTGCCAGCAGCCCGCGGTCGGCAGGGGAGGGGTCCCTCCACTTT
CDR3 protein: CASSPRSAGEGSLHF

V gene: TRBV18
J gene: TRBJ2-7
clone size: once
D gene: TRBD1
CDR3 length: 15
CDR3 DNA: TGTGCCAGCTCACCCTCGACAGGGATTGATAACGAGCAGTACTTC
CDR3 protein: CASSPSTGIDNEQYF

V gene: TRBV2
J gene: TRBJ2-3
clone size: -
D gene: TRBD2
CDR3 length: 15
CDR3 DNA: TGTGCCAGCAGTGACGATGCTAGCGGGAGGGATACGCAGTATTTT
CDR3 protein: CASSDDASGRDTQYF

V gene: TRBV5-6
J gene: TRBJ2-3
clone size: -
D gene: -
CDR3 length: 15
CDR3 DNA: TGTGCCAGCAGCTTAGGAGCAGGGCCCACAGATACGCAGTATTTT
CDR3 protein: CASSLGAGPTDTQYF

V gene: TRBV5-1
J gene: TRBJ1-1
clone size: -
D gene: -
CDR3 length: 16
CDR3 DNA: TGCGCCAGCAGCTTTAGGTCCCCCCGCGGAAAGACTGAAGCTTTCTTT
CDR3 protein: CASSFRSPRGKTEAFF

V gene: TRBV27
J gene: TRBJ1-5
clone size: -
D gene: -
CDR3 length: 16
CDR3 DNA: TGTGCCAGCACCTCAATCAGGCAGGGGAGCATTCAGCCCCAGCATTTT
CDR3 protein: CASTSIRQGSIQPQHF

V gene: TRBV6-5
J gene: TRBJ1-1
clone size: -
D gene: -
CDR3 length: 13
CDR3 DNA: TGTGCCAGCGGGCGGGGAATGAACACTGAAGCTTTCTTT
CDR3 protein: CASGRGMNTEAFF

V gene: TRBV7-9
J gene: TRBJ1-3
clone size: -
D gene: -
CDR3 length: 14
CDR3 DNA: TGTGCCAGCGTTGCGGGAGGGTCTGGAAACACCATATATTTT
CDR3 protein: CASVAGGSGNTIYF

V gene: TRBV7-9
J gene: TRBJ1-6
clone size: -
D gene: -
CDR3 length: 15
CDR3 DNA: TGTGCCAGCAGCTCAGGGCCGGGACTAGCTTCACCCCTCCACTTT
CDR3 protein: CASSSGPGLASPLHF

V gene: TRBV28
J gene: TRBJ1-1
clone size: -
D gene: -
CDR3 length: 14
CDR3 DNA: TGTGCCAGCAGTTTTTCGGTCGGGGGCACTGAAGCTTTCTTT
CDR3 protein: CASSFSVGGTEAFF

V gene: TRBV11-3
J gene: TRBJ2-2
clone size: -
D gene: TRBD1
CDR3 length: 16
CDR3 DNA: TGTGCCAGCAGCTTCCGGACAGGGGGAGACACCGGGGAGCTGTTTTTT
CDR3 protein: CASSFRTGGDTGELFF

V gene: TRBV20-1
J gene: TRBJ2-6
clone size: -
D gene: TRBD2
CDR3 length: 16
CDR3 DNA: TGCAGTGCTAGTAGCGGGTACACCTCTGGGGCCAACGTCCTGACTTTC
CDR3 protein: CSASSGYTSGANVLTF

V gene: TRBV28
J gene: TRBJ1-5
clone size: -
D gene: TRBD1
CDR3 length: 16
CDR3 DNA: TGTGCCAGCAGCCAACCCTTGGACAGGGCCGATCAGCCCCAGCATTTT
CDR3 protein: CASSQPLDRADQPQHF

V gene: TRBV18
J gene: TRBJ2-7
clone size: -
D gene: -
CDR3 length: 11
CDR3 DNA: TGTGCCAGCTCACCAGCTAGCGAGCAGTACTTC
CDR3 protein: CASSPASEQYF

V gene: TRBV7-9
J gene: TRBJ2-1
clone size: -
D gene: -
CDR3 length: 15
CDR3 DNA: TGTGCCAGCAGCTTAGCGTCTGTTGGGGCTGATGAGCAGTTCTTC
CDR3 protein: CASSLASVGADEQFF

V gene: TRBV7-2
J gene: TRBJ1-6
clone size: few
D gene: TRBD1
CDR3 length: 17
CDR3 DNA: TGTGCCAGCAGCTTAGGACAGGGCCGCTCCTATAATTCACCCCTCCACTTT
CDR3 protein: CASSLGQGRSYNSPLHF

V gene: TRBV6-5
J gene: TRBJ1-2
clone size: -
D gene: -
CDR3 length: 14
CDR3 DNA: TGTGCCAGCACCTCGGGACACACTAACTATGGCTACACCTTC
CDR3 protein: CASTSGHTNYGYTF